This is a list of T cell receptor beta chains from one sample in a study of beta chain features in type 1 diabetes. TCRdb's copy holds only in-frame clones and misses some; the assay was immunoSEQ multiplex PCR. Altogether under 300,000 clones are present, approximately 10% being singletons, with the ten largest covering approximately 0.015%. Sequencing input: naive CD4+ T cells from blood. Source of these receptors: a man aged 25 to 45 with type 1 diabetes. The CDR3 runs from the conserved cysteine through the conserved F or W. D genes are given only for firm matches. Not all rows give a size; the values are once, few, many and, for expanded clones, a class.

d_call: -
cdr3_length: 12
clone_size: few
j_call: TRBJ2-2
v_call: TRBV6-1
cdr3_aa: CATAKNTGELFF
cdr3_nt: TGTGCCACCGCGAAAAACACCGGGGAGCTGTTTTTT

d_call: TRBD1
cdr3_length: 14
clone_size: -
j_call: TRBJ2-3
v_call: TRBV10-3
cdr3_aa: CAIARDRLTDTQYF
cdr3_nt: TGTGCCATCGCCCGGGACAGGCTCACAGATACGCAGTATTTT

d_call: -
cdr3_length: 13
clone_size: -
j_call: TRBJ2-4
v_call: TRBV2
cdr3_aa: CASKEGVKNIQYF
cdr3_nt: TGTGCCAGCAAGGAAGGGGTGAAAAACATTCAGTACTTC

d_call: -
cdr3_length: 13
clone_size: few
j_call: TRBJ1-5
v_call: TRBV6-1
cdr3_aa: CASSERGNQPQHF
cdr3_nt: TGTGCCAGCAGCGAACGGGGGAATCAGCCCCAGCATTTT

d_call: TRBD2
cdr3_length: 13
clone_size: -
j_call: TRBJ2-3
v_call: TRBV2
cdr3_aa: CASGILAGDTQYF
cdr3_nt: TGTGCCAGCGGGATTCTAGCGGGGGATACGCAGTATTTT

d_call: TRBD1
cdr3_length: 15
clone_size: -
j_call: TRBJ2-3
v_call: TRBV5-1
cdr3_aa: CASSLRQGATDTQYF
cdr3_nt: TGCGCCAGCAGCTTGAGGCAGGGGGCCACAGATACGCAGTATTTT

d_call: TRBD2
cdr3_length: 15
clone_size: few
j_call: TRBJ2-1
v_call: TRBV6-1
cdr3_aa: CASSVAGLAVPEQFF
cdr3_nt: TGTGCCAGCAGTGTAGCGGGACTAGCGGTCCCCGAGCAGTTCTTC

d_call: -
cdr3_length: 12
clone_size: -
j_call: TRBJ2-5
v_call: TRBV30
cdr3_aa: CAWSVLGETQYF
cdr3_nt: TGTGCCTGGAGTGTACTAGGAGAGACCCAGTACTTC

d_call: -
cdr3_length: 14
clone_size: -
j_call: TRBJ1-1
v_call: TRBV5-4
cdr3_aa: CASSRGGGDTEAFF
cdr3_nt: TGTGCCAGCAGTCGGGGAGGGGGGGACACTGAAGCTTTCTTT

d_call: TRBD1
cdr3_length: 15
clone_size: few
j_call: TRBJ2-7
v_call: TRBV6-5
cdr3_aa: CASSSLGTVSYEQYF
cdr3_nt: TGTGCCAGCAGTTCCTTAGGGACAGTCTCCTACGAGCAGTACTTC